Listed below are T cell receptor beta chains from one sample, sequenced in a study of memory CD4+ T cells and cytomegalovirus serostatus. Sequencing used immunoSEQ multiplex PCR; TCRdb keeps in-frame clones, though not all of them. The repertoire holds tens of thousands of clones, with over 65% as singletons. Sequenced material: memory CD4+ T cells from blood. The source is an adult in good health and CMV-seronegative. The CDR3 runs from the conserved cysteine through the conserved F or W. Fields, in order: V gene, D gene, J gene, clone size, CDR3 protein, CDR3 DNA. The D gene is left open where the match is weak. Only some rows state a clone size, as once, few, many or a class for expanded clones.

V: TRBV4-1; D: -; J: TRBJ2-3; size: -; CDR3: CASSWLGLDTQYF; DNA: TGCGCCAGCAGTTGGCTGGGCCTAGATACGCAGTATTTT
V: TRBV10-3; D: TRBD2; J: TRBJ2-7; size: -; CDR3: CAISDLGLAYEQYF; DNA: TGTGCCATCAGTGACTTGGGACTAGCTTACGAGCAGTACTTC
V: TRBV27; D: -; J: TRBJ2-1; size: -; CDR3: CASSVRGGSEQFF; DNA: TGTGCCAGCAGTGTTAGGGGGGGCAGTGAGCAGTTCTTC
V: TRBV6-1; D: TRBD1; J: TRBJ1-6; size: -; CDR3: CASSKRTGENSPLHF; DNA: TGTGCCAGCAGTAAGCGGACAGGGGAGAATTCACCCCTCCACTTT
V: TRBV5-1; D: -; J: TRBJ1-1; size: few; CDR3: CASSFLQNQPEAFF; DNA: TGCGCCAGCAGCTTTCTTCAAAACCAACCTGAAGCTTTCTTT
V: TRBV10-3; D: TRBD2; J: TRBJ2-7; size: -; CDR3: CAISGWVAGRREQYF; DNA: TGTGCCATCAGTGGGTGGGTAGCGGGGCGCCGGGAGCAGTACTTC
V: TRBV14; D: TRBD2; J: TRBJ2-1; size: few; CDR3: CASSEVAGGPRDEQFF; DNA: TGTGCCAGCAGCGAAGTAGCGGGGGGGCCGAGAGATGAGCAGTTCTTC
V: TRBV6-6; D: -; J: TRBJ2-3; size: -; CDR3: CASRSQGTDTQYF; DNA: TGTGCCAGCAGATCACAGGGCACAGATACGCAGTATTTT
V: TRBV19; D: -; J: TRBJ1-3; size: once; CDR3: CASSLDRSSGNTIYF; DNA: TGTGCCAGTAGTCTTGACAGGAGCTCTGGAAACACCATATATTTT
V: TRBV6-1; D: -; J: TRBJ2-5; size: -; CDR3: CASSLGGGQETQYF; DNA: TGTGCCAGCTCTCTAGGGGGGGGTCAAGAGACCCAGTACTTC
V: TRBV10-3; D: -; J: TRBJ2-5; size: -; CDR3: CAISESAGNSETQYF; DNA: TGTGCCATCAGTGAGTCAGCAGGGAATAGCGAGACCCAGTACTTC
V: TRBV28; D: TRBD1; J: TRBJ2-5; size: -; CDR3: CASSAAGTGETQYF; DNA: TGTGCCAGCAGTGCGGCCGGGACAGGGGAGACCCAGTACTTC
V: TRBV7-9; D: -; J: TRBJ2-7; size: few; CDR3: CASSFTRDYEQYF; DNA: TGTGCCAGCAGCTTCACTAGGGACTACGAGCAGTACTTC
V: TRBV6-6; D: -; J: TRBJ1-2; size: -; CDR3: CASSDDTYYGYTF; DNA: TGTGCCAGCAGTGATGACACCTACTATGGCTACACCTTC
V: TRBV4-2; D: TRBD1; J: TRBJ1-2; size: -; CDR3: CASSQDRARGLYGYTF; DNA: TGTGCCAGCAGCCAAGACAGAGCCAGGGGGCTATATGGCTACACCTTC
V: TRBV20-1; D: -; J: TRBJ2-1; size: -; CDR3: CSASSENEQFF; DNA: TGCAGTGCTAGTAGTGAGAATGAGCAGTTCTTC
V: TRBV7-9; D: -; J: TRBJ1-2; size: -; CDR3: CASSLDSAYGYTF; DNA: TGTGCCAGCAGCTTGGACAGTGCTTATGGCTACACCTTC
V: TRBV5-4; D: -; J: TRBJ2-7; size: -; CDR3: CASSLAPGDQQYF; DNA: TGTGCCAGCAGCTTGGCCCCAGGGGATCAGCAGTACTTC
V: TRBV6-5; D: -; J: TRBJ1-2; size: medium-sized; CDR3: CASSYVRTGGSYGYTF; DNA: TGTGCCAGCAGTTACGTAAGAACGGGGGGGAGCTATGGCTACACCTTC
V: TRBV2; D: -; J: TRBJ1-3; size: few; CDR3: CASIDRPAGNTIYF; DNA: TGTGCCAGCATCGACCGCCCGGCTGGAAACACCATATATTTT
V: TRBV7-2; D: -; J: TRBJ1-1; size: -; CDR3: CASSPTGLEAFF; DNA: TGTGCCAGCAGCCCTACAGGGCTTGAAGCTTTCTTT
V: TRBV10-3; D: -; J: TRBJ1-6; size: -; CDR3: CAISADQDLNSPLHF; DNA: TGTGCCATCAGTGCCGACCAAGATTTAAATTCACCCCTCCACTTT
V: TRBV5-1; D: -; J: TRBJ1-1; size: -; CDR3: CASRSDGGEAFF; DNA: TGCGCCAGCAGATCAGACGGGGGAGAAGCTTTCTTT
V: TRBV7-2; D: -; J: TRBJ2-1; size: -; CDR3: CASSWDRSEQFF; DNA: TGTGCCAGCAGCTGGGACCGCAGTGAGCAGTTCTTC
V: TRBV5-1; D: -; J: TRBJ2-7; size: -; CDR3: CASSEYRTGSSSYEQYF; DNA: TGCGCCAGCAGCGAATACCGGACGGGGTCTAGCTCCTACGAGCAGTACTTC
V: TRBV5-1; D: -; J: TRBJ2-2; size: -; CDR3: CASSLGATNTGELFF; DNA: TGCGCCAGCAGTCTGGGGGCTACGAACACCGGGGAGCTGTTTTTT
V: TRBV10-3; D: -; J: TRBJ2-1; size: -; CDR3: CAISVAHGTGRNNEQFF; DNA: TGTGCCATCAGTGTGGCGCACGGGACGGGAAGGAACAATGAGCAGTTCTTC
V: TRBV18; D: -; J: TRBJ2-7; size: -; CDR3: CASSPSRREVQYF; DNA: TGTGCCAGCTCACCTAGTAGGCGCGAGGTGCAGTACTTC
V: TRBV6-5; D: TRBD2; J: TRBJ2-1; size: few; CDR3: CASRSLAGGYNEQFF; DNA: TGTGCCAGCAGGTCCTTAGCGGGGGGTTACAATGAGCAGTTCTTC
V: TRBV9; D: -; J: TRBJ2-2; size: few; CDR3: CASSVIGDNTGELFF; DNA: TGTGCCAGCAGCGTTATTGGGGATAACACCGGGGAGCTGTTTTTT
V: TRBV11-3; D: TRBD2; J: TRBJ2-5; size: -; CDR3: CASSESGERETQYF; DNA: TGTGCCAGCAGCGAGAGCGGGGAACGGGAGACCCAGTACTTC
V: TRBV6-5; D: -; J: TRBJ2-1; size: -; CDR3: CASTLDGARGEQFF; DNA: TGTGCCAGCACCCTAGACGGAGCGAGAGGGGAGCAGTTCTTC
V: TRBV28; D: TRBD1; J: TRBJ2-5; size: -; CDR3: CASRGMDRAYQETQYF; DNA: TGTGCCAGCAGGGGGATGGACAGGGCGTACCAAGAGACCCAGTACTTC
V: TRBV5-1; D: -; J: TRBJ2-2; size: -; CDR3: CASSFVGGNTGELFF; DNA: TGCGCCAGCAGCTTTGTGGGGGGAAACACCGGGGAGCTGTTTTTT
V: TRBV19; D: -; J: TRBJ2-6; size: -; CDR3: CASRGARSGANVLTF; DNA: TGTGCCAGTAGGGGGGCGAGGTCCGGGGCCAACGTCCTGACTTTC
V: TRBV5-1; D: TRBD2; J: TRBJ2-3; size: once; CDR3: CASSLGLAMDTQYF; DNA: TGCGCCAGCAGCTTGGGACTAGCTATGGATACGCAGTATTTT
V: TRBV6-5; D: -; J: TRBJ1-2; size: -; CDR3: CASSYGSSYGYTF; DNA: TGTGCCAGCAGTTACGGGTCCAGCTATGGCTACACCTTC
V: TRBV5-5; D: TRBD1; J: TRBJ1-3; size: -; CDR3: CASSLVLRDRVTGNTIYF; DNA: TGTGCCAGCAGCTTGGTTCTCCGGGACAGGGTTACTGGAAACACCATATATTTT
V: TRBV30; D: -; J: TRBJ1-3; size: -; CDR3: CAWSGNTIYF; DNA: TGTGCCTGGAGTGGAAACACCATATATTTT
V: TRBV4-1; D: TRBD1; J: TRBJ1-1; size: -; CDR3: CASSPLQGTNTEAFF; DNA: TGCGCCAGCAGCCCCCTACAGGGGACGAACACTGAAGCTTTCTTT
V: TRBV5-1; D: -; J: TRBJ2-2; size: -; CDR3: CASSARTDRNTGELFF; DNA: TGCGCCAGCAGCGCGCGGACAGATAGGAACACCGGGGAGCTGTTTTTT
V: TRBV2; D: -; J: TRBJ2-4; size: -; CDR3: CASSNDRTVGIQYF; DNA: TGTGCCAGCAGTAACGACAGGACCGTGGGCATTCAGTACTTC
V: TRBV28; D: -; J: TRBJ1-6; size: -; CDR3: CASSLRGDSPLHF; DNA: TGTGCCAGCAGTTTACGTGGGGACTCACCCCTCCACTTT
V: TRBV19; D: -; J: TRBJ1-3; size: few; CDR3: CASRERTGNTIYF; DNA: TGTGCCAGTAGGGAGAGAACTGGAAACACCATATATTTT
V: TRBV5-6; D: TRBD1; J: TRBJ2-7; size: once; CDR3: CASSSSGTGGYEQYF; DNA: TGTGCCAGCAGCTCCTCCGGGACAGGGGGCTACGAGCAGTACTTC
V: TRBV7-2; D: -; J: TRBJ1-2; size: -; CDR3: CASSLGGRQAGYTF; DNA: TGTGCCAGCAGCTTAGGCGGTCGTCAAGCCGGCTACACCTTC
V: TRBV6-1; D: TRBD1; J: TRBJ1-2; size: -; CDR3: CASRVQGRDGYTF; DNA: TGTGCCAGCAGGGTACAGGGGAGGGATGGCTACACCTTC
V: TRBV5-1; D: -; J: TRBJ1-2; size: -; CDR3: CASSLAQVGDYGYTF; DNA: TGCGCCAGCAGCTTGGCCCAGGTTGGGGACTATGGCTACACCTTC
V: TRBV30; D: -; J: TRBJ2-7; size: -; CDR3: CAWSAEFEQYF; DNA: TGTGCCTGGAGTGCCGAGTTCGAGCAGTACTTC